These 14 T cell receptor beta chains were all obtained from the same sample, sequenced in a study of CD8+ T cells in alopecia areata. Isolated RNA was reverse transcribed into cDNA used as the sequencing template. Method: immunoSEQ multiplex PCR; TCRdb's copy keeps in-frame clones and lacks some. The sample carries approximately 140,000 clones, approximately 45% recorded once. Specimen: CD4+ T cells sorted from blood. These receptors all come from a human donor with alopecia areata.

V and J are TRBV18 and TRBJ2-1, with unresolved D. This CDR3 region has 16 residues. V lost 3 bases and J lost 1, with 13 bases in between. Looked up from germline, CDR1 is KGHSH and CDR2 is LQKENI. The CDR3 here is CASSPQDVVSYNEQFF. CDR3 bases: TGTGCCAGCTCACCCCAGGACGTCGTTTCCTACAATGAGCAGTTCTTC.

V is TRBV7-2 and J is TRBJ2-7; 9 bases line up with TRBD2. J was trimmed by 4 bases and V by 0 bases; bases with no gene match: 1. CDR1 and CDR2 (germline): SGHTA, FQGNSA. The CDR3 spans 14 residues. The DNA of the CDR3 is TGTGCCAGCAGCTTAGCTAGCGGGAGTTACGAGCAGTACTTC. It specifies CASSLASGSYEQYF.

This clone has a handful of counts. The V gene is TRBV7-9, the J gene TRBJ1-1; D unresolved. V gave up 10 bases and J gave up 6 bases, with 12 bases separating them. The CDR3 has 11 amino acids. Germline assignment: CDR1 SEHNR and CDR2 FQNEAQ (reference sequence). DNA for the CDR3: TGTGCCACCCTACGCTTCCCTGAAGCTTTCTTT. Residues: CATLRFPEAFF.

The chain has TRBV9 and TRBJ2-7; 11 nucleotides match TRBD2. This CDR3 region has 16 residues. With V trimmed by 0 bases and J by 1 base, 3 bases remained unmatched. Germline assignment: CDR1 SGDLS and CDR2 YYNGEE. The CDR3 loop reads CASSVEASGRSYEQYF. CDR3 DNA: TGTGCCAGCAGCGTAGAAGCTAGCGGGAGGTCCTACGAGCAGTACTTC.

The chain is built from TRBV27 and TRBJ2-3; possibly TRBD2 for D (5 bases). Germline V gene sequence: CDR1 MNHEY, CDR2 SMNVEV (reference sequence). V lost 6 bases and J lost 0, with 13 bases in between. The CDR3 loop spans 15 amino acids. CDR3 in amino acids: CASRPTGRSTDTQYF. The DNA of the CDR3 is TGTGCCAGCAGACCTACGGGGAGAAGCACAGATACGCAGTATTTT.

The CDR3, as DNA: TGTGCCAGCAGTGAAAGCACCTATGGCTACACCTTC. Amino acid sequence: CASSESTYGYTF. This sequence joins TRBV6-1 and TRBJ1-2; no firm D call. CDR1 is MNHNS and CDR2 is SASEGT in the germline V gene. The germline V and J ends were trimmed by 2 bases and 4 bases, with 5 bases remaining between them. The CDR3 extends over 12 amino acids.

This chain links TRBV7-9 with TRBJ1-5; D uncertain. Germline values: CDR1 SEHNR, CDR2 FQNEAQ (reference sequence). Trimming pared 5 bases from V and 8 bases from J, leaving 13 bases between. The CDR3 covers 13 residues. The CDR3 DNA reads as TGTGCCAGCAGCCTAGTTGCCGGGGAGCCCCAGCATTTT. Its protein is CASSLVAGEPQHF.

This clone was found once. The rearrangement uses TRBV5-6 and TRBJ1-1, with TRBD1 identical over 9 bases. The CDR3 is 16 residues long. With 4 bases clipped from V and 5 bases from J, the junction kept 12 bases outside the gene matches. Germline V gives CDR1 SGHDT, CDR2 YYEEEE. This CDR3 reads CASSTELGQGGTEAFF. The CDR3 coding sequence is TGTGCCAGCAGCACCGAATTGGGACAGGGAGGGACTGAAGCTTTCTTT.

The chain has TRBV28 and TRBJ1-2, with a possible D match to TRBD1 (6 bases). This CDR3 spans 15 amino acids. Germline V gene data show CDR1 as MDHEN and CDR2 as SYDVKM. The V gene lost 6 bases and the J gene lost 4 bases, with 18 bases spanning the gap. The CDR3 loop is CASRGGATGSYGYTF. The CDR3 DNA is TGTGCCAGCAGGGGGGGCGCGACGGGGTCCTATGGCTACACCTTC.

This clone was recorded only once. This rearrangement joins TRBV2 to TRBJ2-1; D gene uncertain. The ends were cut back, 2 bases at V and 15 bases at J, with 14 bases in the middle. This CDR3 spans 12 amino acids. Germline lookup yields CDR1 SNHLY and CDR2 FYNNEI. The CDR3, as DNA: TGTGCCAGCAGTGAAAGGGCAGGTAGAGCGTTCTTC. This encodes CASSERAGRAFF.

V usage is TRBV30 and J usage is TRBJ1-2; 8 bases map to TRBD1. Trimming at V came to 3 bases and at J to 5 bases, leaving 8 bases not matched to a gene. The germline V gene encodes CDR1 GTSNPN and CDR2 SVGIG (reference sequence). The CDR3 has 14 amino acids. CDR3 nucleotides: TGTGCCTGGAGCCGACAGGGGACAATATATGGCTACACCTTC. As protein: CAWSRQGTIYGYTF.

This clone was seen a handful of times. The chain joins TRBV5-1 to TRBJ2-2, with D perhaps TRBD2 (6 bases). The length of the CDR3 is 13 residues. From germline, CDR1 is SGHRS and CDR2 YFSETQ. Trimming stripped 6 bases from V and 7 bases from J, with 13 bases between. CDR3 sequence (DNA): TGCGCCAGCAACCCCCAGGAGGGCGGGGAGCTGTTTTTT. This encodes CASNPQEGGELFF.

This clone was seen a few times. The chain carries TRBV6-5 and TRBJ2-2; 8 positions agree with TRBD1. V trimming: 6 bases; J trimming: 5 bases; junction bases outside the gene matches: 8. There are 15 residues in the CDR3. From germline, CDR1 is MNHEY and CDR2 SVGAGI. The CDR3 region has the DNA TGTGCCAGCAGAACACAGGGGGATTTTACCGGGGAGCTGTTTTTT. Its translation is CASRTQGDFTGELFF.

This clone showed up just a few times. The same CDR3 also results from other DNA sequences found in this sample. The rearrangement links TRBV20-1 to TRBJ2-1; D is unclear. In germline, CDR1 is DFQATT, CDR2 SNEGSKA (reference sequence). The CDR3 covers 11 residues. Trimming pared 3 bases from V and 6 bases from J, leaving 6 bases between. CDR3 residues: CSASRANEQFF. CDR3 nucleotides: TGCAGTGCTAGTAGGGCCAATGAGCAGTTCTTC.